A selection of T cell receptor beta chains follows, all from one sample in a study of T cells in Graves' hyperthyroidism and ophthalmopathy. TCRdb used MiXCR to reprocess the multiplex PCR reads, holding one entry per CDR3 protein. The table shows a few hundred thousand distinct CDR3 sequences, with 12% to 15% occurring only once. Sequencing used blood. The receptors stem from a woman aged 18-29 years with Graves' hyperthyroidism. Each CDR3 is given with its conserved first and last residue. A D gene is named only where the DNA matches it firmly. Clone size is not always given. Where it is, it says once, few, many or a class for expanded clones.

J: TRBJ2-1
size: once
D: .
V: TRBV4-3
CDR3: CASSKGTQTNNEQFF
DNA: TGCGCCAGCAGCAAAGGGACTCAAACCAACAATGAGCAGTTCTTC

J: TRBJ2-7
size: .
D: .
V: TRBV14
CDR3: CASSQYRSHEQYF
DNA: TGTGCCAGCAGCCAATACAGGTCCCACGAGCAGTACTTC

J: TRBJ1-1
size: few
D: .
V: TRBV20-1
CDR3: CSARGASGTEAFF
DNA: TGCAGTGCTAGGGGGGCTTCGGGCACTGAAGCTTTCTTT

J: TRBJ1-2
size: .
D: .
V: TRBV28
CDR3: CASSLLNVGRGYTF
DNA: TGTGCCAGCAGTTTACTTAACGTCGGGAGAGGCTACACCTTC

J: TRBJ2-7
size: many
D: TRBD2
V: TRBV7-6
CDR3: CASSLGLAGGRDEQYF
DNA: TGTGCCAGCAGCTTAGGACTAGCGGGAGGTCGAGACGAGCAGTACTTC

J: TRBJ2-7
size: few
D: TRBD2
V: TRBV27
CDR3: CASSFLGAGELYF
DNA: TGTGCCAGCAGTTTCCTGGGCGCGGGAGAGCTGTACTTC

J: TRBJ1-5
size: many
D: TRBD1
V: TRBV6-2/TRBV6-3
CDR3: CASSQGARNQPQHF
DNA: TGTGCCAGCAGCCAGGGGGCGAGGAATCAGCCCCAGCATTTT

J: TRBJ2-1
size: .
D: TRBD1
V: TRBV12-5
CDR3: CASGLKQGNFYNEQFF
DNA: TGTGCTAGTGGTTTGAAACAGGGGAACTTCTACAATGAGCAGTTCTTC

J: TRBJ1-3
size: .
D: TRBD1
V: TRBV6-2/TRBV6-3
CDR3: CASTRQGDSGNTIYF
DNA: TGTGCCAGCACCCGACAGGGGGACTCTGGAAACACCATATATTTT

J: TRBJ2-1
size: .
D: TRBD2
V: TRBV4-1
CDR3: CASSHPSGSSYNEQFF
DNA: TGCGCCAGCAGCCATCCTAGCGGAAGCTCCTACAATGAGCAGTTCTTC

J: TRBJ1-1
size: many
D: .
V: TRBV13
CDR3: CATRGEYTEAFF
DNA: TGTGCCACAAGGGGGGAGTACACTGAAGCTTTCTTT

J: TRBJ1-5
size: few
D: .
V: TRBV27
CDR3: CASGERGRRNQPQHF
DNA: TGTGCCAGCGGCGAGAGGGGTAGGCGCAATCAGCCCCAGCATTTT

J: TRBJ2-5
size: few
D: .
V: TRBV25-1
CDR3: CASSEVIATETQYF
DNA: TGTGCCAGCAGTGAGGTAATAGCCACAGAGACCCAGTACTTC

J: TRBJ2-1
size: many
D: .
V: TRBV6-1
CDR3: CASSEGGANYNEQFF
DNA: TGTGCCAGCAGTGAAGGGGGAGCAAACTACAATGAGCAGTTCTTC

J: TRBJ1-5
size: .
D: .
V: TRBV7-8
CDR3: CASSLVGSRGHGQPQHF
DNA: TGTGCCAGCAGCTTAGTTGGATCGCGCGGCCACGGACAGCCCCAGCATTTT

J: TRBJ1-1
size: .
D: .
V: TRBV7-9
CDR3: CASSLEANTEALF
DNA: TGTGCCAGCAGCTTAGAGGCAAACACTGAAGCTTTATTT

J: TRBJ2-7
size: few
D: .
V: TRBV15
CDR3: CATSSRDGTYEQYF
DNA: TGTGCCACCAGCAGTCGGGACGGAACCTACGAGCAGTACTTC

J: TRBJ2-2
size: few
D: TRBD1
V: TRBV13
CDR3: CASIFSSLDRANTGELFF
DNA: TGTGCCAGCATTTTTTCCAGTCTGGACAGGGCGAACACCGGGGAGCTGTTTTTT

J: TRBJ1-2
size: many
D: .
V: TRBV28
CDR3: CASFYHGGGYTF
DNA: TGTGCCAGCTTCTATCATGGTGGGGGCTACACCTTC

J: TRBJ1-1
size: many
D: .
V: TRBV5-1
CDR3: CASSLDTQNTEAFF
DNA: TGCGCCAGCAGCTTGGACACTCAGAACACTGAAGCTTTCTTT

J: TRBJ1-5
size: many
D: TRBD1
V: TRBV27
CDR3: CASSVGTGGGNQPQHF
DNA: TGTGCCAGCAGTGTCGGGACAGGGGGGGGAAATCAGCCCCAGCATTTT

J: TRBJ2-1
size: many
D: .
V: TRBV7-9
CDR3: CASSPPSRNNEQFF
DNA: TGTGCCAGCAGCCCACCAAGTAGGAACAATGAGCAGTTCTTC

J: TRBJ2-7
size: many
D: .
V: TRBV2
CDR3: CASSEAGDGYEQYF
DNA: TGTGCCAGCAGTGAAGCGGGGGACGGATACGAGCAGTACTTC

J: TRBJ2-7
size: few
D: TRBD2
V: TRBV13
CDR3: CASSHGTSGEQYF
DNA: TGTGCCAGCAGCCACGGGACTAGCGGCGAGCAGTACTTC

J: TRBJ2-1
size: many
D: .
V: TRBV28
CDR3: CASSLYGPYNEQFF
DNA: TGTGCCAGCAGTTTATATGGTCCCTACAATGAGCAGTTCTTC

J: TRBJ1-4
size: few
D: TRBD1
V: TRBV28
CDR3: CASSPSDRGTNEKLFF
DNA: TGTGCCAGCAGTCCCTCCGACAGGGGGACTAATGAAAAACTGTTTTTT

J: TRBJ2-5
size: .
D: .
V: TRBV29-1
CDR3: CSVSEWQETQYF
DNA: TGCAGCGTCTCCGAATGGCAGGAGACCCAGTACTTC

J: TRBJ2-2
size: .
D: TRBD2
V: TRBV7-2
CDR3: CASSPGGEKPPRLKLFF
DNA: TGTGCCAGCAGCCCGGGGGGTGAGAAGCCCCCTAGGTTAAAGCTGTTTTTT

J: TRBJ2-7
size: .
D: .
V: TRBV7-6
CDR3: CASSQERGGGSYEQYF
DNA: TGTGCCAGCAGCCAGGAGCGGGGAGGGGGCTCCTACGAGCAGTACTTC

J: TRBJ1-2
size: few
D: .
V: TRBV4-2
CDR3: CASSQSRGEGGYTF
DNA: TGTGCCAGCAGCCAATCCAGGGGAGAAGGAGGCTACACCTTC

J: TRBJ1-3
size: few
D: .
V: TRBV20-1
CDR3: CSARGGLSSGNTIYF
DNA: TGCAGTGCTAGAGGAGGACTGTCCTCTGGAAACACCATATATTTT

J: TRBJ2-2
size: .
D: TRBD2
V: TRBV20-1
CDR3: CSALPALAGGPNTGELFF
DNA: TGCAGTGCCCTACCAGCTCTAGCGGGAGGGCCGAACACCGGGGAGCTGTTTTTT